This T cell receptor beta chain was recovered during a study of human T cells and chemical hapten exposure (dated by TCRdb to the early 2020s). General notes on the study: For sensitization, 2% DPC in acetone was applied to an approximately 2 cm by approximately 2 cm area of upper inner arm skin. The libraries were sequenced as a pool, and the TCR yield per sample differed mostly because of small variations in library volumes within the pool. Patch testing on the upper back used Finn chambers containing 0.01% DPC, with scoring done after 6 days according to International Contact Dermatitis Research Group standards. The patient cohort, mostly female, included alopecia areata with under or over 50% scalp involvement, alopecia totalis and alopecia universalis. The study tracked peripheral blood TCR repertoire changes in vivo during primary and secondary sensitization to the hapten diphenylcyclopropenone (DPC) in alopecia patients. Some 29 alopecia patients gave blood for TCR sequencing at one to four time points (pre-sensitization, 2, 6 and 24 weeks). Blood samples were taken from patients before sensitization (week 0) and then at 2, 6 and about 24 weeks after DPC sensitization. Weekly therapeutic DPC doses were additionally applied to the scalp of patients throughout the approximately 24-week study period. The paper as a whole reports these results and caveats: The number of TCRs above 1 in 1000 frequency did not change with DPC sensitization; there was no evidence of global repertoire structure alterations. Alopecia, a presumed autoimmune disease, was present in all patients, so the immune response of the patients might differ from that of healthy individuals. The number of PT1 expanded TCRs positively correlated with patch test score, significant at thresholds 8, 16 and 32 but not 4. After repeated subsampling, changes were observed in the strength of the expansion versus patch-test correlation and in the threshold at which the correlation became significant. Significantly more large CDR3 similarity clusters were formed by expanded TCRs than by pre-sensitization or healthy control sets, consistent with antigen-driven responses.

The germline V end is reduced by 8 bases and the J end by 2 bases; junction bases left unmatched: 16. CDR1 is given as MDHEN and CDR2 as SYDVKM, both from the germline V gene. The cysteine opens and the phenylalanine closes a CDR3 of 18 amino acids. Only CDR3 DNA is held: 54 bases, read in frame from base 1. The method was RACE. Sequencing was performed on a NextSeq 500. During library preparation, unique molecular identifiers were attached to individual cDNA molecules so that TCRs could be counted in a quantitative, reproducible way. For every blood RNA sample, sequencing covered both the TCR alpha and TCR beta chains. The authors' pipeline ran thus. The median number of TCRs per sample was some 100,000, ranging from roughly 23,224 to 700,000. V, J and CDR3 annotation of the TCR reads was performed with the Decombinator software suite. To make PS versus PT1 abundance plots, every sample was subsampled to the same number of TCRs (28,000). TCRs were defined as expanded if absent before sensitization and observed at least eight times at the 2-week time point. TCRdb reworked the public reads: Q25 trimming with fastp, MiXCR clone assembly, productive beta chains retained. Records with the same CDR3 protein are collapsed into one entry carrying the most frequent genes and DNA. The V and J calls come from TCRdb's annotation, not from the publication. The sample profile shows 300,000 to 400,000 distinct CDR3 sequences; about 7% of them were found once. Of the sample, more than 7% falls within the top ten clones.

This clonotype turned up a few times. Its antigen has not been determined. There are no base qualities to consult, and no much larger clone falls within one base. The intended sense of this specimen's time point label: patch test 1, 2 weeks after DPC sensitization. Reading the label with the study, this specimen's treatment or condition is: therapeutic diphenylcyclopropenone sensitization with weekly scalp DPC. At each patch-test visit, blood was drawn before the patch test was applied. Patients were eligible if aged 18 to 70, diagnosed with alopecia and judged suitable for DPC therapy, and pregnant patients were excluded. Unfractionated whole blood was collected in Tempus Blood RNA tubes, and total RNA was extracted from that blood.

The starting material was whole blood, obtained in connection with sensitization to the hapten diphenylcyclopropenone (DPC). The TCR originated in a woman younger than 35 with alopecia areata. Some clones in this sample may be carry-over from other donors' samples. The sequence links TRBV28 to TRBJ2-3, with 10 central nucleotides matching TRBD2. The CDR3 here reads CASASGTSAGLNTDTQYF. The DNA sequence is as follows: TGTGCCAGCGCCTCCGGGACTAGCGCCGGGCTTAACACAGATACGCAGTATTTT.